These 20 T cell receptor beta chains originate from one sample sequenced in a study of shared clonotypes between healthy human individuals. Generated by immunoSEQ multiplex PCR, the TCRdb table keeps only in-frame clones and is missing some. Here the sample spans about 520,000 clones, 81% being singletons. The specimen sequenced was PBMCs. These receptors were obtained from a woman aged 40 to 50 in good health. Some clones in this sample may be carry-over from other donors' samples.

The chain carries TRBV4-1 and TRBJ2-1; TRBD2 is a possible D gene (5 bases). The CDR3 totals 15 residues. The V gene lost 1 base and the J gene lost 1 base, with 8 bases spanning the gap. The germline CDR1 and CDR2 sequences are MGHRA and YSYEKL. The CDR3 DNA reads TGCGCCAGCAGCCAAGGGAGGTTGTCCTACAATGAGCAGTTCTTC. This translates into CASSQGRLSYNEQFF.

About this clone itself: A far larger clone is just one base off, so this is likely a read error. This chain links TRBV7-2 with TRBJ1-1; 7 bases agree with TRBD1. The germline CDR1 and CDR2 sequences are SGHTA and FQGNSA. CDR3 length: 13 residues. CDR3 sequence reads: CASSVWDSTVAFF. The CDR3, as DNA: TGTGCCAGCAGCGTATGGGACAGCACTGTAGCTTTCTTT.

Many counts were recorded for this clone. This same CDR3 is encoded by further DNA sequences in the sample. The chain combines TRBV5-5 with TRBJ1-1, with 11 bases lining up with TRBD1. The CDR3 loop spans 15 amino acids. Germline V lookup: CDR1 SGHKS, CDR2 YYEKEE (reference sequence). J gave up 4 bases and V 2 bases, and 4 bases lay outside the gene matches. This CDR3 is CASSFPGQGVTEAFF. The CDR3, as DNA: TGTGCCAGCAGCTTTCCGGGACAGGGGGTCACTGAAGCTTTCTTT.

The chain combines TRBV7-3 with TRBJ2-2, with D possibly matching TRBD1 (6 bases). The germline V gene has CDR1 SGHTA and CDR2 FQGTGA. The CDR3 consists of 14 residues. The V gene lost 7 bases and the J gene lost 3 bases, with 12 bases spanning the gap. CDR3 residues: CASTSGTHTGELFF. CDR3 nucleotides: TGTGCCAGCACTTCCGGGACACACACCGGGGAGCTGTTTTTT.

This rearrangement joins TRBV28 to TRBJ1-4, with D possibly being TRBD1 (5 bases). The CDR3 length is 15 residues. CDR1 is MDHEN and CDR2 is SYDVKM in the germline V gene. The V end was cut by 1 base, the J end by 5 bases, with 11 bases between. The CDR3 here is CASSLLARENEKLFF. In DNA form, the CDR3 reads TGTGCCAGCAGTTTATTAGCCAGGGAGAATGAAAAACTGTTTTTT.

The V gene is TRBV11-2, the J gene TRBJ2-2, with a possible D match to TRBD1 (5 bases). V gave up 1 base and J gave up 3 bases, with 9 bases separating them. Germline lookup yields CDR1 SGHAT and CDR2 FQNNGV. This CDR3 region has 15 residues. DNA for the CDR3: TGTGCCAGCAGCTTAGGCAGGGTGGACACCGGGGAGCTGTTTTTT. Protein: CASSLGRVDTGELFF. Complete variable domain (other parts from reference TRBV11-2 and TRBJ2-2): EAGVAQSPRYKIIEKRQSVAFWCNPISGHATLYWYQQILGQGPKLLIQFQNNGVVDDSQLPKDRFSAERLKGVDSTLKIQPAKLEDSAVYLCASSLGRVDTGELFFGEGSRLTVL.

The CDR3 coding sequence is TGTGCCAGCTGTGCTCGGACTGTTAGGAACACTGAAGCTTTCTTT. This encodes CASCARTVRNTEAFF. This chain connects TRBV6-1 to TRBJ1-1; D gene unclear. Germline V gene data show CDR1 as MNHNS and CDR2 as SASEGT. The CDR3 consists of 15 residues. Trimming removed 8 bases at V and 1 base at J, with 17 bases between.

In the case of this clone: With a far larger clone one base away, a read error is the likely cause. This CDR3 is also generated by other DNA sequences in the sample. This chain uses TRBV5-8 with TRBJ1-5; TRBD1 is a possible D gene (6 bases). Between the trimmed V and J ends, which lost 4 bases and 4 bases, there was a span of 18 bases. The CDR3 runs 16 residues. CDR1 and CDR2 (germline): SGHTS, YDEGEE. As DNA, the CDR3 is TGTGCCAGCAGCCCTATAACAGGGTTTGGAAATCAGCCCCAGCATTTT. It specifies CASSPITGFGNQPQHF.

The V and J genes are TRBV2 and TRBJ2-7; possible D gene TRBD1, 6 bases. The germline gives CDR1 SNHLY, CDR2 FYNNEI. V gave up 4 bases and J gave up 3 bases, with 10 bases separating them. This CDR3 has 13 amino acids. This CDR3 is CASSVGRGYEQYF. The CDR3 nucleotides read TGTGCCAGCAGTGTAGGCAGGGGCTACGAGCAGTACTTC.

With regard to this clone: A read error is likely here: a far larger clone is one base away. This CDR3 is also generated by other DNA sequences in the sample. The rearrangement uses TRBV28 and TRBJ1-2; the D gene is possibly TRBD1 (5 bases). V lost 8 bases to trimming and J lost 5 bases, with 18 bases between them. This CDR3 has 14 residues. CDR1 and CDR2 (germline): MDHEN, SYDVKM. The CDR3 sequence: CASYSGTPNYGYTF. CDR3 sequence (DNA): TGTGCCAGCTATTCCGGGACGCCGAATTATGGCTACACCTTC.

This clone was counted between two and nine times. This chain links TRBV2 with TRBJ2-7; 8 bases are a match to TRBD1. The V segment lost 4 bases and the J segment 1 base; nucleotides outside the gene matches: 3. The V gene's germline CDR1 is SNHLY and CDR2 FYNNEI. The CDR3 has 14 amino acids. The CDR3 region has the DNA TGTGCCAGCAGTGCCCAGGGGGCGTCCTACGAGCAGTACTTC. It codes for CASSAQGASYEQYF.

Only a few counts were recorded for this clone. The chain combines TRBV6-5 with TRBJ2-4, with 12 nucleotides matching TRBD1. With 7 bases clipped from V and 6 bases from J, the junction kept 7 bases outside the gene matches. The V gene's germline CDR1 is MNHEY and CDR2 SVGAGI. The CDR3 loop spans 15 amino acids. The CDR3, as DNA: TGTGCCAGCAACCGGGACAGGGGGCCGGGAAACATTCAGTACTTC. This codes for CASNRDRGPGNIQYF.

The chain combines TRBV5-8 with TRBJ2-5; 7 nucleotides align to TRBD1. J was trimmed by 0 bases and V by 0 bases; bases with no gene match: 2. CDR3 size: 15 residues. Germline CDR1 and CDR2: SGHTS and YDEGEE. The CDR3 nucleotides read TGTGCCAGCAGCTTGGCCGGGACAGACCAAGAGACCCAGTACTTC. This codes for CASSLAGTDQETQYF.

This clone was observed a single time. The chain employs TRBV27 and TRBJ2-4, with D tentatively TRBD1 (6 bases). The CDR3 length is 14 residues. Germline V lookup: CDR1 MNHEY, CDR2 SMNVEV (reference sequence). V gave up 2 bases and J gave up 8 bases, with 13 bases separating them. This CDR3 reads CASSLVGASDIQYF. CDR3 sequence (DNA): TGTGCCAGCAGTTTAGTGGGGGCGTCTGACATTCAGTACTTC.

This chain joins TRBV10-2 and TRBJ2-7; D perhaps matches TRBD2 (6 bases). V was cut by 5 bases and J by 2 bases, with 19 bases left in between. The CDR3 has 16 amino acids. Germline assignment: CDR1 WSHSY and CDR2 SAAADI. The CDR3, as DNA: TGCGCCAGCAGTCCTAGCGTCACCTCCCGGACCTACGAGCAGTACTTC. Encoded protein: CASSPSVTSRTYEQYF.

The count of this clone is one. This likely came from a read error, as a far larger clone is one base away. V gene TRBV21-1 combines with J gene TRBJ1-2; TRBD1 is the table's D call and was not checked against the DNA. TRBV21-1 has pseudogene status. The CDR3 has 16 residues. CDR3 sequence: CASSNWAKHDLGGYTF. DNA for the CDR3: TGTGCCAGCAGCAATTGGGCCAAACATGATTTGGGTGGCTACACCTTC.

The genes are TRBV6-5 and TRBJ1-3, with D perhaps TRBD1 (6 bases). The V gene lost 6 bases and the J gene lost 6 bases, with 9 bases spanning the gap. This CDR3 has 12 residues. Germline V CDR1 and CDR2: MNHEY, SVGAGI. In DNA, the CDR3 is TGTGCCAGCAGGGGGGCCGCAAACACCATATATTTT. Translating gives CASRGAANTIYF.

About this clone itself: Different DNA sequences within this sample yield the same CDR3. The V call is TRBV7-2, the J call TRBJ2-6; D uncertain. The germline V gene has CDR1 SGHTA and CDR2 FQGNSA. The CDR3 spans 16 residues. Between the trimmed V and J ends, which lost 2 bases and 4 bases, there was a span of 12 bases. This chain's CDR3 is CASSLNQAAGANVLTF. The CDR3 nucleotides are TGTGCCAGCAGCTTAAACCAGGCGGCCGGGGCCAACGTCCTGACTTTC.

Only a few counts were recorded for this clone. This chain joins TRBV7-9 and TRBJ2-6; D gene unclear. This CDR3 has 15 amino acids. The germline V gene encodes CDR1 SEHNR and CDR2 FQNEAQ (reference sequence). The germline V and J ends were trimmed by 6 bases and 2 bases, with 11 bases remaining between them. For the CDR3, the DNA is TGTGCCAGCAGACCACAAATCCCTGGGGCCAACGTCCTGACTTTC. This codes for CASRPQIPGANVLTF.

Note on this clone: The junction shows a germline mismatch at one end, possibly a read error. The rearrangement links TRBV7-8 to TRBJ2-3; 7 bases line up with TRBD2. The germline gives CDR1 SGHVS, CDR2 FQNEAQ. The CDR3 has 16 residues. The CDR3: CASSLRAGEGPDTQYF. The DNA of the CDR3 is TGTGCCAGCAGCCTCCGCGCTGGGGAGGGCCCGGATACGCAGTATTTC.